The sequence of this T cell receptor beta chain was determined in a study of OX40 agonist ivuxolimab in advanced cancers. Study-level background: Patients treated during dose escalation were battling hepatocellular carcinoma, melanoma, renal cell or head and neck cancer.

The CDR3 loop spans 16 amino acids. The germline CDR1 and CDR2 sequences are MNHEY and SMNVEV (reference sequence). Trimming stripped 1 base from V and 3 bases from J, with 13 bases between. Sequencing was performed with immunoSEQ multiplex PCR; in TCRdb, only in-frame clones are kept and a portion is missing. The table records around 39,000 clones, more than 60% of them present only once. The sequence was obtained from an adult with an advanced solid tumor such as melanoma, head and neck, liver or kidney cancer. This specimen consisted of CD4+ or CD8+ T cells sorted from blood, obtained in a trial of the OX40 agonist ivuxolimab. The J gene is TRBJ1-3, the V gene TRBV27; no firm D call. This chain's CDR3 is CASSLFPPHGGNTIYF. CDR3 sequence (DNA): TGTGCCAGCAGTTTATTTCCACCCCATGGTGGAAACACCATATATTTT.